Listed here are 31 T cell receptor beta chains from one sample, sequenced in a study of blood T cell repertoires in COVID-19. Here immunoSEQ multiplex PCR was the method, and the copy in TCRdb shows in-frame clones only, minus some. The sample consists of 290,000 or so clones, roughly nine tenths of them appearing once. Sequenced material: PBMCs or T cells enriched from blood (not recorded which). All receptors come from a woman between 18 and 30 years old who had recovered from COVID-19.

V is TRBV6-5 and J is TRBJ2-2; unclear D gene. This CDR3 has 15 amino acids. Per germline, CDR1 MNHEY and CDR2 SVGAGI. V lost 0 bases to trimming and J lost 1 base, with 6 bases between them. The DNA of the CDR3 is TGTGCCAGCAGTTACTCGAGTAGGAACACCGGGGAGCTGTTTTTT. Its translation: CASSYSSRNTGELFF.

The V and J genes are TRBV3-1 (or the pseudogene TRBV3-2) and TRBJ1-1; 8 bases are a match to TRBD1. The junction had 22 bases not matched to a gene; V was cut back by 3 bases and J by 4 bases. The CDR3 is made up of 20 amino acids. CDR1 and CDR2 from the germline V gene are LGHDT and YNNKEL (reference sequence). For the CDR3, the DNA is TGTGCCAGCAGCCAGCAGGAAGATGACAGGGGTCTTTGGGGGATCACTGAAGCTTTCTTT. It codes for CASSQQEDDRGLWGITEAFF.

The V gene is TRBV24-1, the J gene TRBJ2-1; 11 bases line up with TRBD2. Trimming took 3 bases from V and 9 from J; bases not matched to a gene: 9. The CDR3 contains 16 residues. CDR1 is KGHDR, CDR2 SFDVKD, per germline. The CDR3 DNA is TGTGCCACCAGTGATCCTACTAGCGGGAGATCTCGTGAGCAGTTCTTC. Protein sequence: CATSDPTSGRSREQFF.

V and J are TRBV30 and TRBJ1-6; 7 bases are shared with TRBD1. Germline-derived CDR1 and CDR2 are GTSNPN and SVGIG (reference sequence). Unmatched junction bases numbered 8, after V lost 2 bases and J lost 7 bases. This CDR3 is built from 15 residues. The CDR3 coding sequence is TGTGCCTGGAGTTGGGGACAGAGCCGAAATTCACCCCTCCACTTT. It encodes CAWSWGQSRNSPLHF.

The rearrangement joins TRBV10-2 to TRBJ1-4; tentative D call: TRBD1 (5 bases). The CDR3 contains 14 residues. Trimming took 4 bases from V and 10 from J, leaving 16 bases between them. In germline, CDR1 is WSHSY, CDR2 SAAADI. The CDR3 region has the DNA TGCGCCAGCAGTGCTACAGGAACCCTGGGAAAACTGTTTTTT. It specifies CASSATGTLGKLFF.

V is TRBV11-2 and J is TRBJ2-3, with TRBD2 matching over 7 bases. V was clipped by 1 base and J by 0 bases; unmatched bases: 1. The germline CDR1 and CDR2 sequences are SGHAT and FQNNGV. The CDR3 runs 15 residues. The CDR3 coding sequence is TGTGCCAGCAGCTTAGGGGGAGGGAGCACAGATACGCAGTATTTT. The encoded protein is CASSLGGGSTDTQYF.

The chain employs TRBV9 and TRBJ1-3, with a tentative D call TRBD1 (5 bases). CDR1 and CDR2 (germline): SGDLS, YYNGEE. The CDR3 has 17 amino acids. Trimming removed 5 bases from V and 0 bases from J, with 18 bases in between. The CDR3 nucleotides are TGTGCCAGCAGTTTCACTGCACGGGGGTCCTCTGGAAACACCATATATTTT. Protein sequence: CASSFTARGSSGNTIYF.

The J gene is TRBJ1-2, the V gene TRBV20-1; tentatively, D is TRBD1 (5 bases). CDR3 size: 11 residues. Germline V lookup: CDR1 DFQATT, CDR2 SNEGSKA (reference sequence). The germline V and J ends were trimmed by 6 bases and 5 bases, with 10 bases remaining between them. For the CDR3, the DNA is TGCAGTGCCGGGGGGAGGTATGGCTACACCTTC. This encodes CSAGGRYGYTF.

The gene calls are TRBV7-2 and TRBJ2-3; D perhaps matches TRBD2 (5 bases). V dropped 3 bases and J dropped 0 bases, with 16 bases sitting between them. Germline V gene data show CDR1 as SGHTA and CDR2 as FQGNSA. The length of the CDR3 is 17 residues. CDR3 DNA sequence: TGTGCCAGCAGCTTGATCCACCGGGGATTCAGCACAGATACGCAGTATTTT. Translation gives CASSLIHRGFSTDTQYF.

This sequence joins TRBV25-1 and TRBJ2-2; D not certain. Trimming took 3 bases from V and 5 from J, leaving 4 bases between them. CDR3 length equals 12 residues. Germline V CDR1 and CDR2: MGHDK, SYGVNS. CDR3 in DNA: TGTGCCAGCAGTGAGAGGACCGGGGAGCTGTTTTTT. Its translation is CASSERTGELFF.

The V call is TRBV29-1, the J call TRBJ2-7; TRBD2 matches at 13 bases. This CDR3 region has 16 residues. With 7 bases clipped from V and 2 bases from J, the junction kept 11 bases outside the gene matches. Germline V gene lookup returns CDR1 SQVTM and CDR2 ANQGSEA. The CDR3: CSAIGTSGELTYEQYF. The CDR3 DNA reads TGCAGCGCTATCGGGACTAGCGGGGAACTAACCTACGAGCAGTACTTC.

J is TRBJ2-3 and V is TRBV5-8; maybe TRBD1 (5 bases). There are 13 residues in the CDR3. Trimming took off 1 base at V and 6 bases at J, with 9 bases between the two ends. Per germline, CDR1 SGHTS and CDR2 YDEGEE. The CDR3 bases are TGTGCCAGCAGCTTGCAGGGCTGGGATACGCAGTATTTT. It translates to CASSLQGWDTQYF.

This chain's CDR3 is CASSPGQGGEQFF. The CDR3 DNA reads TGTGCCAGCAGCCCCGGACAGGGCGGGGAGCAGTTCTTC. The chain recombines TRBV7-3 with TRBJ2-1; 8 nucleotides align to TRBD1. Trimming removed 5 bases from V and 10 bases from J; junction bases left unmatched: 7. This CDR3 comprises 13 residues. Germline values: CDR1 SGHTA, CDR2 FQGTGA.

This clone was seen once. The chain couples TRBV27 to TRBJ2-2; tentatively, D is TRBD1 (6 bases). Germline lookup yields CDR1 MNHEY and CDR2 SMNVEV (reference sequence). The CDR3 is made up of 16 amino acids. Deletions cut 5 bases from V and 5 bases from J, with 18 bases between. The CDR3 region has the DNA TGTGCCAGCAGTCCCGGACAGAAAACGAGGACCGGGGAGCTGTTTTTT. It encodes CASSPGQKTRTGELFF.

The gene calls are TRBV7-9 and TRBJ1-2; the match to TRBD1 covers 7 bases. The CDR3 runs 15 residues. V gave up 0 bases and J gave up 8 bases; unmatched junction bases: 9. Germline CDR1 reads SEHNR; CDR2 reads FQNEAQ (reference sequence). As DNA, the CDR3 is TGTGCCAGCAGCTTAGCCGACAGGGCGAGCAACGGCTACACCTTC. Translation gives CASSLADRASNGYTF.

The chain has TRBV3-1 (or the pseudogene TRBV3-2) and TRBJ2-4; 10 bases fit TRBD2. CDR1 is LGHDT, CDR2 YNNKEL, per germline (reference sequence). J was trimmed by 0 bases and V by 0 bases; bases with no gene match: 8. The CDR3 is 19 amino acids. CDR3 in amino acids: CASSQDTLAGRVAKNIQYF. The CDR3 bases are TGTGCCAGCAGCCAAGATACACTAGCGGGGAGGGTAGCCAAAAACATTCAGTACTTC.

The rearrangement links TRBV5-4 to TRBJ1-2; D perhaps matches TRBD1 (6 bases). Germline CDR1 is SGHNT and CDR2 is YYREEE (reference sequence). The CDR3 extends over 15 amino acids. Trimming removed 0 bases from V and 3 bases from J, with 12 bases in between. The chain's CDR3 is CASSLAAQGDYGYTF. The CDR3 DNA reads TGTGCCAGCAGCTTGGCCGCACAGGGTGACTATGGCTACACCTTC. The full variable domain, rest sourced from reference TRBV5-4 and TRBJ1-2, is ETGVTQSPTHLIKTRGQQVTLRCSSQSGHNTVSWYQQALGQGPQFIFQYYREEENGRGNFPPRFSGLQFPNYSSELNVNALELDDSALYLCASSLAAQGDYGYTFGSGTRLTVV.

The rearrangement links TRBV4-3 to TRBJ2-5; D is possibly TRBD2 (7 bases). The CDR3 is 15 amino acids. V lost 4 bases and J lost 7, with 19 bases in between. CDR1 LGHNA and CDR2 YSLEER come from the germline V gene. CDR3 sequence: CASSRKTGPGGTQYF. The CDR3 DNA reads TGCGCCAGCAGCCGGAAGACAGGACCGGGGGGGACCCAGTACTTC.

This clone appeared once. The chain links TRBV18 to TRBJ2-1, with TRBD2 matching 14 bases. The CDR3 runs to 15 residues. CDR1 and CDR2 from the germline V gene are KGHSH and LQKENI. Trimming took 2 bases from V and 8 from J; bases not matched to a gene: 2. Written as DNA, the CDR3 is TGTGCCAGCTCACCAGGGACTAGCGGGAGTTATGAGCAGTTCTTC. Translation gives CASSPGTSGSYEQFF.

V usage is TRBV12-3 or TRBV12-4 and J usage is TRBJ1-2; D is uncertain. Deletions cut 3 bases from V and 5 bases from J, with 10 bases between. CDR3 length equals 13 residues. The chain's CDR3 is CASSFGGFYGYTF. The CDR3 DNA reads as TGTGCCAGCAGTTTTGGCGGATTTTATGGCTACACCTTC.

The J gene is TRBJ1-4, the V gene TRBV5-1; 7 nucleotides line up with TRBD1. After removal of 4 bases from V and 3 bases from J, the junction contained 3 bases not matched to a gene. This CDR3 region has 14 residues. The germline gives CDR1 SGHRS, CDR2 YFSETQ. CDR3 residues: CASSRDSSNEKLFF. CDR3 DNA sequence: TGCGCCAGCAGCCGGGACAGCTCTAATGAAAAACTGTTTTTT.

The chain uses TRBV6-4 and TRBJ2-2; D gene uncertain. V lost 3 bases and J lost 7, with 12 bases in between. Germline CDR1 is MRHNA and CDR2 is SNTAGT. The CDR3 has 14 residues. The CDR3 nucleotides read TGTGCCAGCAGTGATAGTATGAGTGTCGGGGAGCTGTTTTTT. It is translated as CASSDSMSVGELFF.

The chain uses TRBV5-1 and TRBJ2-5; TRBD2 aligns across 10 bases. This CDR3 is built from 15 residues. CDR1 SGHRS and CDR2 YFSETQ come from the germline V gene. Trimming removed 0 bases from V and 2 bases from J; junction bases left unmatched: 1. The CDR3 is CASSLVLAGQETQYF. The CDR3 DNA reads TGCGCCAGCAGCTTGGTACTAGCGGGACAAGAGACCCAGTACTTC. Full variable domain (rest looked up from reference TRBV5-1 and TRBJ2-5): KAGVTQTPRYLIKTRGQQVTLSCSPISGHRSVSWYQQTPGQGLQFLFEYFSETQRNKGNFPGRFSGRQFSNSRSEMNVSTLELGDSALYLCASSLVLAGQETQYFGPGTRLLVL.

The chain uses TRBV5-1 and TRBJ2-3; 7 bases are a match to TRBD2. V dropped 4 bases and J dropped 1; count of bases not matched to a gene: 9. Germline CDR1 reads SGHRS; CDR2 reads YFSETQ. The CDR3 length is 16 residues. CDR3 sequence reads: CASSGTPSGGTDTQYF. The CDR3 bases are TGCGCCAGCAGCGGAACCCCTAGCGGTGGCACAGATACGCAGTATTTT.

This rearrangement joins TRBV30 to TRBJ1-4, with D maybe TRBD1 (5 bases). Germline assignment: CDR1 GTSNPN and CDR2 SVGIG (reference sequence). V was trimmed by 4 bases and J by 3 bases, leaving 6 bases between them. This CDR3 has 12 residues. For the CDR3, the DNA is TGTGCCTGGACCAGGGCTAATGAAAAACTGTTTTTT. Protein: CAWTRANEKLFF.

Here the CDR3 DNA reads TGTGCCAGCAGTTACTTTTTCGCAGATACGCAGTATTTT. Translating gives CASSYFFADTQYF. The V gene is TRBV6-6, the J gene TRBJ2-3, with no clear D. Germline-derived CDR1 and CDR2 are MNHNY and SVGAGI (reference sequence). The CDR3 extends over 13 amino acids. Between the trimmed V and J ends, which lost 1 base and 4 bases, there was a span of 6 bases.

The CDR3 loop is CAWSGAAPYGYTF. CDR3 sequence (DNA): TGTGCCTGGAGTGGAGCGGCCCCCTATGGCTACACCTTC. The genes are TRBV30 and TRBJ1-2; the D is unclear. Trimming took 1 base from V and 4 from J, leaving 10 bases between them. The CDR3 length is 13 residues. CDR1 GTSNPN and CDR2 SVGIG come from the germline V gene (reference sequence).

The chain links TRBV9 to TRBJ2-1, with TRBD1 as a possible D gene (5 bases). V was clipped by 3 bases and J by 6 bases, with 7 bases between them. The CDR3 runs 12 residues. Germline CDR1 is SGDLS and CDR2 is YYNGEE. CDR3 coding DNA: TGTGCCAGCAGCGCGACAGTCAATGAGCAGTTCTTC. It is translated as CASSATVNEQFF.

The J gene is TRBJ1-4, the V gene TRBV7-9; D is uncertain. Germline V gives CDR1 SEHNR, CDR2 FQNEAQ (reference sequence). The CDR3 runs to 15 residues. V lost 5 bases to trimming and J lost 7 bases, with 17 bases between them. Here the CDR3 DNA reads TGTGCCAGCAGCCCGAGGACCGGGAGGACTGAAAAACTGTTTTTT. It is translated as CASSPRTGRTEKLFF. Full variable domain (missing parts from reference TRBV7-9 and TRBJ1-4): DTGVSQNPRHKITKRGQNVTFRCDPISEHNRLYWYRQTLGQGPEFLTYFQNEAQLEKSRLLSDRFSAERPKGSFSTLEIQRTEQGDSAMYLCASSPRTGRTEKLFFGSGTQLSVL.

The CDR3 DNA reads TGTGCCAGCAGTTACTCGTGGACTAATCACAATGAGCAGTTCTTC. This translates into CASSYSWTNHNEQFF. This chain uses TRBV6-5 with TRBJ2-1; possibly TRBD2 for D (6 bases). CDR1 and CDR2 (germline): MNHEY, SVGAGI. The V and J ends lost 0 bases and 5 bases respectively, with 11 bases between them. This CDR3 is 15 amino acids long.

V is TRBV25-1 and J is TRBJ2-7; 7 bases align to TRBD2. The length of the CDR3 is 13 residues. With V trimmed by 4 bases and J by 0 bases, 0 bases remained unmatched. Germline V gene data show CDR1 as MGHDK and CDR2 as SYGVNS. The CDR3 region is CASSAGGSYEQYF. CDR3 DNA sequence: TGTGCCAGCAGTGCGGGGGGCTCCTACGAGCAGTACTTC.